The sequence of this T cell receptor (beta chain) was determined in a study of blood T cell repertoires in COVID-19. The CDR3 runs to 17 residues. The germline V gene has CDR1 MDHEN and CDR2 SYDVKM. V was pared by 5 bases and J by 5 bases, with 12 bases of the junction left unmatched. Some clones are missing from TCRdb's copy, which holds only in-frame ones; the method was immunoSEQ multiplex PCR. Here the sample spans around 16,000 clones, roughly 91% being singletons. The sample taken for sequencing was peripheral blood. This sequence originates from a man in his 60s with acute or convalescent COVID-19. This chain joins TRBV28 and TRBJ2-7, with TRBD2 matching over 13 bases. For the CDR3, the DNA is TGTGCCAGCAGTGTTACCGGGACTAGCGGGACCCTTCACGAGCAGTACTTC. Translated: CASSVTGTSGTLHEQYF.